This paragraph covers one TCR beta chain sequence. Its antigen remains undetermined. No much larger clonotype is one base removed from it; base qualities were not supplied. The CDR3 measures 11 amino acids from cysteine to phenylalanine. Of all the DNA, just the CDR3 is kept, 33 bases in frame from base 1. The junction shows trimming of 6 bases on V and 7 bases on J, plus 9 bases between the germline ends. Based on the germline V gene (reference sequence), the CDR1 and CDR2 sequences are MNHNY and SVGAGI. This entry belongs to a study of cytomegalovirus exposure and HLA in healthy donors (dated by TCRdb to about 2017). As for the study more broadly: In an earlier analysis of approximately 500 of the donors, 250 to 300 Gb of sequence data and 95 million to 130 million unique TCR beta sequences from 180 million or so T cells were reported. An early release covering about 600 HLA-typed donors comprised approximately 300 gigabases of sequencing data and 85 million or so unique TCR sequences. The genetic ancestry cluster associated with self-reported Caucasian donors included over 80% of the approximately 410 genotyped donors. The study aimed to test whether signatures of past pathogen exposure could be identified by cataloging public T cell receptors. Using immunosequencing, the study profiled T cell repertoires from some 670 subjects and related those repertoires to cytomegalovirus serostatus. In addition to the first cohort of about 650 subjects, a separate validation cohort of about 120 different subjects was used. High-throughput TCR immunosequencing, statistical association of individual TCRs with disease status, and machine learning were combined to predict cytomegalovirus infection status. To study patterns of TCR occurrence, a later analysis re-analyzed previously published TCR beta repertoires from around 670 donors and added high-resolution HLA genotyping. The later analysis used no new phenotypic data to find candidate immune exposures, relying instead on TCR beta sequences and their occurrence across donors. In an earlier analysis of 500 to 650 of the donors, high-throughput TCR beta sequencing was used to judge whether each TCR beta V gene segment behaved as functional or pseudogenic. Donor age, sex, ethnicity and CMV serostatus were compiled together with the repertoire data. A later genetic analysis used genome-wide SNP genotypes for about 65% of the roughly 670 donors, treating that subset as a discovery cohort. All discovery cohort repertoires had been generated using a single sequencing platform. Both class I and class II loci were covered by HLA typing, at four-digit resolution. The number of donors typed differed by locus, with 629-630 for A, B, C, DRB1 and DQB1, roughly 520 for DQA1, about 610 for DPA1, and about 450 for DPB1. About five DR-DQ haplotypes were treated as single units for association and clustering because of strong linkage in the cohort. Across approximately 400 genotyped donors of the cohort, an average of about 250,000 unique TCR beta nucleotide sequences per donor were sequenced, and roughly 20% of those sequences were non-productive. General findings and caveats noted by the study authors: According to the authors, the approach could potentially be generalized to other disease states and immunological phenotypes. According to a later analysis, TCR association rates differed among HLA loci, with DRB1 alleles showing the most associated TCRs and HLA-C alleles showing the fewest. In a later genetic analysis, a missense DCLRE1C variant was associated with V-gene and J-gene trimming of TCR beta chains, and the association was replicated in an independent cohort. The only immune exposure information available for the cohort was CMV serostatus. In an earlier analysis of around 600 of the donors, most TCR beta V segments appeared in productive rearrangements about 90% or about 30% of the time, broadly matching IMGT annotations. According to a later genetic analysis, donors in an Asian-associated ancestry cluster had fewer N-insertions in productive TCRs than the roughly 670-donor mean. The earlier analysis of a few hundred of the donors excluded roughly 16 rarely observed V segments, including chromosome 9 orphons, because counts were too low. A few of the identified cytomegalovirus-associated TCR beta chains were confirmed in vitro to be specific for cytomegalovirus antigens. Sequencing depth was assumed to be roughly uniform across donors in the presence/absence analyses, though that assumption may not hold. Most TCR sequences were observed very rarely across donors, whereas some public TCRs were present in many individuals. Correlated functional status among segregating V segments might reflect linkage disequilibrium, but an unknown experimental factor could not be ruled out. Assigning TCR associations to individual alleles was difficult when HLA alleles, especially DR and DQ, strongly co-occurred. In a later analysis, HLA-associated TCR beta chains were found to be more clonally expanded and to have lower generation probabilities than equally common non-associated chains. Because some donors lacked HLA typing at each locus, the association tests relied only on the typed subset. In this cohort, only TCR beta chains were sequenced, and detectable features were limited by the absence of alpha or paired-chain data. A later analysis associated 15,000 to 20,000 TCR beta sequences with specific HLA alleles at a false discovery rate of 0.05. The study gave a list of 150 to 200 TCR beta chains associated with cytomegalovirus. The classifier was reported to diagnose cytomegalovirus status with high specificity and sensitivity in both the original and validation cohorts. Several of the top co-occurrence clusters appeared to be linked to parvovirus B19, influenza, CMV and Epstein-Barr virus, according to a later analysis. A further reported finding was that TCR beta sequences accurately predicted the HLA-A and HLA-B alleles for most subjects in the first cohort. A cluster of highly shared sequence variants was judged likely to be a technical artifact of the sequencing pipeline. Most CMV-associated TCR beta chains appeared to be HLA-restricted in a later analysis, and the HLA associations seemed to be driven largely by CMV exposure. Some IMGT-functional V segments, including TRBV6-2 and TRBV6-3, could not be distinguished by the 87-base-pair reads and were therefore excluded.

Library method: the immunoSEQ multiplex PCR assay. The multiplex PCR relied on a mix of 60 forward primers for TCR Vbeta segments and 13 reverse primers for TCR Jbeta segments. Amplification of the CDR3 region of rearranged TCR beta genes was performed with a multiplex PCR assay on genomic DNA. On the Illumina HiSeq System, the amplified TCR beta libraries were sequenced as 87-base-pair reads. On the authors' methods: A later analysis counted around 72 million unique TCR beta chains across the 550 to 750 repertoires, and approximately 11 million of these chains were shared by at least two donors. A nearest-neighbor algorithm error-corrected the raw reads and collapsed the reads into unique sequences, merging closely related sequences to remove PCR and sequencing errors. CDR3 sequences were aligned to IMGT reference sequences to assign V, D and J gene segments. For a sequence to be retained, a match of at least six nucleotides to both a V gene segment and a J gene segment was required. A rearrangement counted as productive if the CDR3 had no stop codons and remained in frame with V and J, and every other rearrangement counted as non-productive. Following IMGT convention, CDR3 was defined as the stretch from the second conserved V-encoded cysteine to the conserved J-encoded phenylalanine. The earlier analysis of about 590 of the donors excluded sequences that lacked an unambiguous match to a single V gene segment. In an earlier analysis of several hundred of the donors, V segments were called functional above 56.7% productive rearrangements and were called segregating when the between-donor standard deviation exceeded 5%. A statistical classification framework was built to diagnose cytomegalovirus status from the catalog of TCR beta chain sequences. In a later analysis, V and J genes were assigned by comparing TCR nucleotide sequences against IMGT/GENE-DB human TR gene sequences. The TCRdist pipeline was used in a later analysis to assign CDR3 sequences and most-parsimonious VDJ recombination scenarios. A later analysis defined each TCR beta chain by its CDR3 amino acid sequence plus V-gene family, and excluded reads lacking a unique V-gene family. In a later analysis, 450 to 600 highly shared, low-generation-probability nucleotide sequences were removed to address suspected cross-contamination and a sequencing artifact. In a later analysis, a clonal expansion index for each public chain was calculated from normalized within-repertoire ranks of inferred template counts. In a later analysis, generation probabilities were computed with a VDJ recombination model fitted to out-of-frame rearrangements, and the resulting probabilities were checked against IGoR. In a later analysis, TCR-TCR, TCR-HLA and TCR-CMV co-occurrence was scored with hypergeometric tests, and a repertoire-size bias correction was applied to TCR pairs. False discovery rates were estimated in a later analysis by permuting HLA or CMV assignments 20 times. In a later analysis, co-occurring TCRs were grouped using DBSCAN, and TCRdist sequence similarity was added for clustering within HLA-allele-positive subsets. For co-occurrence clustering, repertoires with fewer than 30,000 or more than 120,000 public chains were excluded, along with several repertoires with anomalous nucleotide sharing. The source is immuneACCESS, and TCRdb retained only in-frame sequences with V and J called. Part of the clones is not carried over; for the studies checked, unresolved V genes explain less than half of this, and the remainder is unexplained. V, J and clone size are those of that table, while D and trimming were read from the DNA. The sample yields some 170,000 clones; 75% were counted once. The ten biggest clones cover around 3% of the sample.

The cohort was made up of 500 to 800 healthy bone marrow donors. At the time of sampling, every cohort member was nominally healthy, though immune exposures that went unrecorded were likely present. The donor was CMV seropositive and was included in the group of 289 seropositive cohort members. A peripheral blood sample was collected from each donor, and TCR beta sequencing was performed on peripheral blood mononuclear cells. The Qiagen DNeasy Blood Extraction Kit was used to extract genomic DNA from the blood cell samples. The TCR originated in a woman aged 45-60 years in good health and CMV-seropositive. The sample consisted of PBMCs. The chain joins TRBV6-6 to TRBJ1-2; TRBD1 is possibly the D segment (5 matching bases). The sequence in DNA is TGTGCCAGCAGGGGGCGCGGTGGCTACACCTTC. Translated, it gives CASRGRGGYTF.